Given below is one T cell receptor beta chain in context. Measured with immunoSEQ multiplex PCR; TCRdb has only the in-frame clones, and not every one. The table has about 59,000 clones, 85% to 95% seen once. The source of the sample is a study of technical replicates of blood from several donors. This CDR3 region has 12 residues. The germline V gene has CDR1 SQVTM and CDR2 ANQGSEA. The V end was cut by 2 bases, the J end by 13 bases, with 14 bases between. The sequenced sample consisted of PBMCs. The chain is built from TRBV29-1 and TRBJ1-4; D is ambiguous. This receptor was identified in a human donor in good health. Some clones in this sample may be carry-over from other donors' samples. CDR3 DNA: TGCAGCGTTGAAACTCATTCCGAGGCACTGTTTTTT. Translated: CSVETHSEALFF.